Sequencing of this T cell receptor beta chain was carried out in a study of OX40 agonist ivuxolimab in advanced cancers. Study in general: Partial responses were seen in three patients, one with hepatocellular carcinoma and two with cutaneous melanoma.

Study observations and caveats: Low normalized T-cell clonal expansion was also seen in some nonresponders.

With respect to this clone: The antigen is undetermined.

The V and J ends lost 5 bases and 7 bases respectively, with 15 bases between them. CDR1 is SGHVS and CDR2 is FQNEAQ in the germline V gene. The CDR3 has 13 amino acids. Method: immunoSEQ multiplex PCR; TCRdb's copy keeps in-frame clones and lacks some. The sample carries approximately 92,000 clones, 95% to 97% recorded once. This chain uses TRBV7-8 with TRBJ2-7, with D possibly TRBD2 on 6 matching bases. The clonotype comes from an adult with an advanced solid tumor such as melanoma, head and neck, liver or kidney cancer. This specimen consisted of CD4+ or CD8+ T cells sorted from blood, obtained in a trial of the OX40 agonist ivuxolimab. The CDR3 DNA reads as TGTGCCAGCAGCCGCGGGGCTCCCGGAGAGCAGTACTTC. Its protein product is CASSRGAPGEQYF. Supplemented by reference TRBV7-8 and TRBJ2-7, the full variable domain reads GAGVSQSPRYKVAKRGQDVALRCDPISGHVSLFWYQQALGQGPEFLTYFQNEAQLDKSGLPSDRFFAERPEGSVSTLKIQRTQQEDSAVYLCASSRGAPGEQYFGPGTRLTVT.